One and the same sample provided the 20 T cell receptor beta chains below, sequenced in a study of T cell responses to AZD1222 COVID-19 vaccine. TCRdb's table, derived via immunoSEQ multiplex PCR, lists solely in-frame clones and lacks some. Here the sample spans tens of thousands of clones, 92% being singletons. This sample comprised peripheral blood, obtained 28 days after the second AZD1222 dose. These receptors came from an adult who received the AZD1222 COVID-19 vaccine.

The chain uses TRBV6-5 and TRBJ1-3; perhaps TRBD1 as D (5 bases). CDR3 length equals 13 residues. V shed 6 bases and J shed 4 bases, with 10 bases lying between them. Germline V lookup: CDR1 MNHEY, CDR2 SVGAGI. The CDR3: CASSTGQGNTIYF. Written as DNA, the CDR3 is TGTGCCAGCAGCACCGGACAAGGAAACACCATATATTTT.

The chain uses TRBV30 and TRBJ1-3; 9 bases fit TRBD1. V was pared by 1 base and J by 4 bases, with 11 bases of the junction left unmatched. The CDR3 totals 17 residues. The germline CDR1 and CDR2 sequences are GTSNPN and SVGIG (reference sequence). CDR3 in amino acids: CAWSGVTGGAGGNTIYF. The CDR3 coding sequence is TGTGCCTGGAGTGGCGTCACAGGGGGCGCGGGAGGAAACACCATATATTTT.

V gene TRBV3-1 (or the pseudogene TRBV3-2) combines with J gene TRBJ1-6, with D maybe TRBD1 (5 bases). Germline V gene data show CDR1 as LGHDT and CDR2 as YNNKEL (reference sequence). The CDR3 is 17 residues long. V was cut by 1 base and J by 9 bases, with 19 bases left in between. CDR3 DNA: TGTGCCAGCAGCCAAGTAGGCCGGGGGGGTTTTGGTTCACCCCTCCACTTT. Translation gives CASSQVGRGGFGSPLHF.

For the CDR3, the DNA is TGTGCTAGTGCCGGGGGACTAGCGGGCAACAATGAGCAGTTCTTC. Translating gives CASAGGLAGNNEQFF. The rearrangement uses TRBV12-5 and TRBJ2-1; 12 positions match TRBD2. Germline CDR1 LGHNT, CDR2 FRNRAP. Trimming at V came to 7 bases and at J to 5 bases, leaving 6 bases not matched to a gene. The CDR3 is made up of 15 amino acids.

In this sample, this clone turned up a few times. The CDR3 protein is CASSPSAVVRDSSYEQYF. CDR3 bases: TGTGCCAGCTCACCATCTGCGGTGGTTCGGGACAGCTCCTACGAGCAGTACTTC. The chain uses TRBV18 and TRBJ2-7; 7 bases map to TRBD1. V was clipped by 2 bases and J by 0 bases; unmatched bases: 13. The CDR3 totals 18 residues. Germline V gives CDR1 KGHSH, CDR2 LQKENI. Looking up the rest from reference TRBV18 and TRBJ2-7 gives the full variable domain: NAGVMQNPRHLVRRRGQEARLRCSPMKGHSHVYWYRQLPEEGLKFMVYLQKENIIDESGMPKERFSAEFPKEGPSILRIQQVVRGDSAAYFCASSPSAVVRDSSYEQYFGPGTRLTVT.

This chain links TRBV5-1 with TRBJ2-3; TRBD2 matches at 12 bases. CDR1 and CDR2 from the germline V gene are SGHRS and YFSETQ. V was pared by 3 bases and J by 3 bases, with 8 bases of the junction left unmatched. The CDR3 is 17 amino acids. Here the CDR3 reads CASSYRTSGMGTDTQYF. For the CDR3, the DNA is TGCGCCAGCAGCTATAGGACTAGCGGGATGGGAACAGATACGCAGTATTTT.

V usage is TRBV29-1 and J usage is TRBJ1-1; the D gene is possibly TRBD1 (5 bases). Germline V gives CDR1 SQVTM, CDR2 ANQGSEA. This CDR3 is 11 amino acids long. V lost 1 base and J lost 10, with 10 bases in between. The CDR3 sequence: CSVEAGPAAFF. DNA of the CDR3: TGCAGCGTTGAAGCGGGGCCGGCAGCTTTCTTT.

V gene TRBV7-2 combines with J gene TRBJ2-7, with 8 bases identical to TRBD1. Germline V gene sequence: CDR1 SGHTA, CDR2 FQGNSA. The V gene end was trimmed by 1 base and the J gene end by 0 bases; junction bases not matched to a gene: 8. CDR3 length: 17 residues. CDR3 nucleotide sequence: TGTGCCAGCAGCTTAGGTGACAGGGGCCGTAGCTCCTACGAGCAGTACTTC. It yields the protein CASSLGDRGRSSYEQYF.

The V and J genes are TRBV6-2 or TRBV6-3 and TRBJ1-1, with D uncertain. This CDR3 comprises 14 residues. V lost 5 bases, J lost 0 bases, and 10 bases lay in between. Per the germline V gene, CDR1 is MNHEY and CDR2 is SVGEGT. This chain's CDR3 is CASSPTDLNTEAFF. The CDR3 DNA sequence: TGTGCCAGCAGTCCGACTGATTTGAACACTGAAGCTTTCTTT.

The chain couples TRBV2 to TRBJ2-7, with 10 bases identical to TRBD1. Trimming took 5 bases from V and 3 from J; bases not matched to a gene: 4. Germline CDR1 reads SNHLY; CDR2 reads FYNNEI. The CDR3 has 14 amino acids. The CDR3 DNA sequence: TGTGCCAGCAGTTCCGGGACAGGGGACTACGAGCAGTACTTC. The encoded protein is CASSSGTGDYEQYF. Combining the CDR3 with reference TRBV2 and TRBJ2-7 gives the whole variable domain EPEVTQTPSHQVTQMGQEVILRCVPISNHLYFYWYRQILGQKVEFLVSFYNNEISEKSEIFDDQFSVERPDGSNFTLKIRSTKLEDSAMYFCASSSGTGDYEQYFGPGTRLTVT.

The J gene is TRBJ2-5, the V gene TRBV6-5; 7 nucleotides align to TRBD1. V shed 0 bases and J 5 bases; nucleotides not matched to a gene: 3. Germline CDR1 is MNHEY and CDR2 is SVGAGI. The CDR3 has 14 residues. The CDR3 DNA sequence: TGTGCCAGCAGTTACTCCAGGGGGATGGAGACCCAGTACTTC. Translation: CASSYSRGMETQYF.

V usage is TRBV6-1 and J usage is TRBJ2-2; tentatively, D is TRBD1 or TRBD2 (5 bases each). The V and J ends lost 1 base and 8 bases respectively, with 11 bases between them. The CDR3 is 14 amino acids. Germline-derived CDR1 and CDR2 are MNHNS and SASEGT. The CDR3 coding sequence is TGTGCCAGCAGTGAAGTGGGGGATGCGGGGGAGCTGTTTTTT. Translated: CASSEVGDAGELFF.

This chain connects TRBV4-1 to TRBJ2-5; 11 bases are shared with TRBD1. Germline V lookup: CDR1 MGHRA, CDR2 YSYEKL. The ends lost 4 bases at V and 5 bases at J; junction bases unmatched: 6. CDR3 length equals 15 residues. CDR3 DNA: TGCGCCAGCAGCCCAACGGACAGGGGGCAGGAGACCCAGTACTTC. This codes for CASSPTDRGQETQYF.

In this sample, this clone turned up many times. The chain joins TRBV7-9 to TRBJ2-3; unclear D gene. Per germline, CDR1 SEHNR and CDR2 FQNEAQ (reference sequence). This CDR3 spans 11 amino acids. Between the trimmed V and J ends, which lost 4 bases and 2 bases, there was a span of 1 base. Written as DNA, the CDR3 is TGTGCCAGCAGCTCCACAGATACGCAGTATTTT. Its protein product is CASSSTDTQYF.

The V call is TRBV7-9, the J call TRBJ2-1, with TRBD2 as a possible D gene (6 bases). Deletions cut 1 base from V and 4 bases from J, with 11 bases between. Germline CDR1 and CDR2: SEHNR and FQNEAQ (reference sequence). This CDR3 has 15 amino acids. This chain's CDR3 is CASSLGLGVYNEQFF. CDR3 nucleotides: TGTGCCAGCAGCTTAGGACTAGGGGTGTACAATGAGCAGTTCTTC.

This clone was observed once. CDR3 bases: TGTGCCACCGGCAGGGGGGCCTACAATGAGCAGTTCTTC. Translated, it gives CATGRGAYNEQFF. This rearrangement joins TRBV24-1 to TRBJ2-1, with D tentatively TRBD1 (7 bases). The CDR3 is 13 residues long. Trimming took 9 bases from V and 2 from J, leaving 10 bases between them. Germline V lookup: CDR1 KGHDR, CDR2 SFDVKD.

This rearrangement joins TRBV6-4 to TRBJ2-1; 7 nucleotides match TRBD2. Trimming took 2 bases from V and 4 from J; bases not matched to a gene: 14. CDR3 length equals 18 residues. Germline loops: CDR1 MRHNA, CDR2 SNTAGT. CDR3 nucleotide sequence: TGTGCCAGCAGTGACCAGCCCAGGGCTAGCGGTGATTACAATGAGCAGTTCTTC. Its translation is CASSDQPRASGDYNEQFF.

This chain connects TRBV11-3 to TRBJ2-2; the D gene is possibly TRBD2 (5 bases). The CDR3 is 15 residues long. V was shortened by 5 bases and J by 1 base, with 11 bases between the two germline ends. CDR1 is SGHNT and CDR2 is YENEEA in the germline V gene. CDR3 sequence reads: CASSPAGVNTGELFF. The CDR3 coding sequence is TGTGCCAGCAGCCCGGCGGGCGTGAACACCGGGGAGCTGTTTTTT. Based on the CDR3 plus reference TRBV11-3 and TRBJ2-2, the full variable domain is EAGVVQSPRYKIIEKKQPVAFWCNPISGHNTLYWYLQNLGQGPELLIRYENEEAVDDSQLPKDRFSAERLKGVDSTLKIQPAELGDSAVYLCASSPAGVNTGELFFGEGSRLTVL.

On this clone itself: One junction end does not reproduce the germline sequence, and a read error may be involved. CDR3 protein: CTLDSTGGNSPLHF. The CDR3 region has the DNA TGCACCCTAGACTCCACCGGAGGGAATTCACCCCTCCACTTT. The chain carries TRBV6-5 and TRBJ1-6; D unresolved. Looked up from germline, CDR1 is MNHEY and CDR2 is SVGAGI. The CDR3 consists of 14 residues.

The chain is built from TRBV11-3 and TRBJ2-1, with TRBD1 matching over 10 bases. CDR3 length: 15 amino acids. Germline assignment: CDR1 SGHNT and CDR2 YENEEA. After removal of 5 bases from V and 8 bases from J, the junction contained 9 bases not matched to a gene. CDR3 DNA sequence: TGTGCCAGCAGCCCGAGGGACAGGGGTTTCGATGAGCAGTTCTTC. Translating it yields CASSPRDRGFDEQFF.